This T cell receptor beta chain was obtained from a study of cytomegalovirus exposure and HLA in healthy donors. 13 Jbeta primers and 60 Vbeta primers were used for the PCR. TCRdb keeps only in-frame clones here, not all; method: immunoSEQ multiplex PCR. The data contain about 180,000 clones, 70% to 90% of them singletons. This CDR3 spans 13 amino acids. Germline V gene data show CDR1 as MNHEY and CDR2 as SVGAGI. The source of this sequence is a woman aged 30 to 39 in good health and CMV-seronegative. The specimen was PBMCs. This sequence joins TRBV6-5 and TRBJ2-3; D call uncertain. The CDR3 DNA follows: TGTGCAGCCGCGATAACTAGCACAGATACGCAGTATTTT. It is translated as CAAAITSTDTQYF.